This entry concerns a single T cell receptor beta chain. The antigen remains unidentified. The germline V gene has CDR1 SGHRS and CDR2 YFSETQ. The CDR3 totals 13 residues. The data stem from a study of T cells expressing NK-cell markers. Study context: Sorted CD3+CD56-NKG2C+, CD3+CD56+NKG2C+ and CD3+CD56+NKG2C- T cells supplied the TCR beta repertoires. The eight sequenced donors comprised seven who were HCMV-seropositive and one who was seronegative.

Findings and caveats of the study: NKG2C+ dominant clonotype frequencies in more than 5 donors were roughly 1.0-7.5% of CD8+ T cells.

TCRdb reprocessed the 5' RACE reads and reports one entry per CDR3 protein, with no DNA. The data include roughly 420,000 distinct CDR3 sequences; the top ten clones carry 7.3%. The chain recombines TRBV5-1 with TRBJ1-5. Sequenced input: blood T cells: a sorted CD56 or NKG2C T cell subset, CD4+ or CD8+ T cells, or bulk PBMC T cells (not recorded which). The TCR sequence derives from a woman between 18 and 75 years old in good health. The CDR3 loop reads CASSFLAGQPQHF.